This TCR beta chain was observed in a study of cytomegalovirus exposure and HLA in healthy donors (dated by TCRdb to about 2017). General notes on the study: According to an earlier analysis of a few hundred of the donors, about 180 million T cells yielded 100 million or so unique TCR beta sequences and 250 to 350 Gb of sequence data. The aim of the study was to test whether cataloging public T cell receptors could identify signatures of past pathogen exposure. Of the 350 to 400 genotyped donors, approximately 82% fell in the genetic ancestry cluster associated with self-reported Caucasian donors. Because of strong linkage in the cohort, roughly five DR-DQ haplotypes were treated as single units for association and clustering. Typing coverage varied by locus: about 620-630 donors for A, B, C, DRB1 and DQB1; around 560 for DQA1; approximately 610 for DPA1; some 470 for DPB1. The T cell repertoires of around 730 subjects were profiled by immunosequencing and related to cytomegalovirus serostatus. Rather than drawing on any new phenotypic data, the later analysis identified candidate immune exposures from TCR beta sequences and the way those sequences occurred across donors. An earlier analysis of 587 of the donors used high-throughput TCR beta sequencing to judge whether each TCR beta V gene segment behaved as functional or pseudogenic. Among roughly 400 genotyped donors of the cohort, an average of around 220,000 unique TCR beta nucleotide sequences was sequenced per donor, of which approximately 18% were non-productive. All discovery cohort repertoires had been generated on a single sequencing platform. Alongside the repertoire data, information on donor age, sex, ethnicity and CMV serostatus was compiled. Class I and class II HLA loci were covered by the typing at four-digit resolution. In a later analysis, previously published TCR beta repertoires from 600 to 850 donors were re-analyzed and high-resolution HLA genotyping was added so that TCR occurrence patterns could be studied. Roughly 320 gigabases of sequencing data and 70 million to 100 million unique TCR sequences made up an early release that covered several hundred HLA-typed donors. A separate validation cohort of roughly 110 different subjects was used in addition to the approximately 670-subject first cohort. Genome-wide SNP genotypes for about 65% of the 666 donors were used in a later genetic analysis, which treated that subset as a discovery cohort. To predict cytomegalovirus infection status, the study brought together high-throughput TCR immunosequencing, statistical association of individual TCRs with disease status, and machine learning.

Concerning this clone: The antigen this receptor binds is unknown. No base qualities exist here, and no much larger clone lies one base off it.

Library construction relied on the immunoSEQ multiplex PCR assay. The multiplex PCR relied on a mix of 60 forward primers for TCR Vbeta segments and 13 reverse primers for TCR Jbeta segments. Amplification of the CDR3 region of rearranged TCR beta genes was performed with a multiplex PCR assay on genomic DNA. Amplified TCR beta libraries were sequenced as 87-base-pair reads on the Illumina HiSeq System. The original methods were these. Across the 500 to 750 repertoires, a later analysis counted tens of millions of unique TCR beta chains, approximately 10 million of which were shared by at least two donors. A nearest-neighbor algorithm error-corrected the raw reads and collapsed the reads into unique sequences, merging closely related sequences to remove PCR and sequencing errors. Alignment of CDR3 sequences to IMGT reference sequences was used to assign V, D and J gene segments. Each retained sequence needed at least a six-nucleotide match to both a V gene segment and a J gene segment. A rearrangement counted as productive if the CDR3 had no stop codons and remained in frame with V and J, and every other rearrangement counted as non-productive. Following IMGT convention, CDR3 was defined as the stretch from the second conserved V-encoded cysteine to the conserved J-encoded phenylalanine. Sequences without an unambiguous match to a single V gene segment were excluded from the earlier analysis of 500 to 700 of the donors. In an earlier analysis of a few hundred of the donors, a V segment was called functional when productive rearrangements were above 56.7%, and segregating when the standard deviation between donors exceeded 5%. A statistical classification framework was built to diagnose cytomegalovirus status from the catalog of TCR beta chain sequences. In a later analysis, V and J genes were assigned by comparing TCR nucleotide sequences against IMGT/GENE-DB human TR gene sequences. The TCRdist pipeline was used in a later analysis to assign CDR3 sequences and most-parsimonious VDJ recombination scenarios. In a later analysis, each TCR beta chain was defined by its CDR3 amino acid sequence together with its V-gene family, and reads lacking a unique V-gene family were excluded. A later analysis removed over 500 highly shared, low-generation-probability nucleotide sequences to deal with suspected cross-contamination and a sequencing artifact. A later analysis calculated a clonal expansion index for each public chain from normalized within-repertoire ranks of inferred template counts. A later analysis computed generation probabilities with a VDJ recombination model fitted to out-of-frame rearrangements, and checked the results against IGoR. In a later analysis, hypergeometric tests were used to score TCR-TCR, TCR-HLA and TCR-CMV co-occurrence, with a repertoire-size bias correction applied to TCR pairs. False discovery rates were estimated in a later analysis by permuting HLA or CMV assignments 20 times. A later analysis grouped co-occurring TCRs with DBSCAN, adding TCRdist sequence similarity when clustering within HLA-allele-positive subsets. Repertoires with fewer than 30,000 or more than 120,000 public chains were left out of co-occurrence clustering, as were roughly five repertoires with anomalous nucleotide sharing. In TCRdb, the immuneACCESS table is reduced to in-frame sequences with V and J assigned. These tables do not hold every clone; where another copy was compared, an unresolved V gene accounts for under half, and the others remain unexplained. Clone size and the V and J calls come from that table; the DNA yielded D and trimming. This sample gives 150,000 to 200,000 clones in total; approximately 80% of them show up just once. The ten largest make up 5% to 7% of the sample.

Broad study findings and their caveats: According to a later genetic analysis, donors in an Asian-associated ancestry cluster had fewer N-insertions in productive TCRs than the approximately 650-donor mean. It was suggested by the authors that the approach could potentially be generalized to other disease states and immunological phenotypes. Linkage disequilibrium might explain the correlated functional status among segregating V segments, but an unknown experimental factor could not be ruled out. The only immune exposure information available for the cohort was CMV serostatus. A later analysis associated about 17,000 TCR beta sequences with specific HLA alleles at a false discovery rate of 0.05. Some IMGT-functional V segments, including TRBV6-2 and TRBV6-3, could not be told apart with the 87-base-pair reads, so those segments were excluded. A group of highly shared sequence variants was considered likely to be a technical artifact of the sequencing pipeline. Presence/absence analyses assumed roughly uniform sequencing depth across donors, an assumption that may not hold. Because HLA typing was unavailable for some donors at each locus, only the typed subset was used in association tests. In a later genetic analysis, a missense DCLRE1C variant was associated with V-gene and J-gene trimming of TCR beta chains, and the association was replicated in an independent cohort. Because counts were too low, about 18 rarely observed V segments, including chromosome 9 orphons, were left out of the earlier analysis of roughly 600 of the donors. A further reported finding was that TCR beta sequences accurately predicted the HLA-A and HLA-B alleles for most subjects in the first cohort. While some public TCRs were present in many individuals, most TCR sequences turned up only very rarely across donors. The study listed 164 TCR beta chains as associated with cytomegalovirus. The cohort was sequenced for TCR beta chains only, and without alpha or paired-chain data the features that could be detected were limited. A later analysis reported that several top co-occurrence clusters appeared linked to parvovirus B19, influenza, CMV and Epstein-Barr virus. Compared with equally common non-associated chains, HLA-associated TCR beta chains in a later analysis were more clonally expanded and had lower generation probabilities. Most CMV-associated TCR beta chains appeared to be HLA-restricted in a later analysis, and the HLA associations seemed to be driven largely by CMV exposure. Strong co-occurrence of HLA alleles, especially DR and DQ, made assigning TCR associations to individual alleles difficult. Three of the identified cytomegalovirus-associated TCR beta chains were confirmed in vitro to be specific for cytomegalovirus antigens. In a later analysis, the rate of TCR association differed among HLA loci, with DRB1 alleles having the most associated TCRs and HLA-C alleles having the fewest. In both the original and validation cohorts, the classifier was reported to diagnose cytomegalovirus status with high specificity and sensitivity. In an earlier analysis of 587 of the donors, most TCR beta V segments were observed in productive rearrangements about 87% or about 30% of the time, broadly matching IMGT annotations.

Including cysteine and phenylalanine, the CDR3 has 15 amino acids. Only the CDR3 region is kept as DNA, spanning 45 bases read in frame from base 1. Trimmed from V: 1 base; trimmed from J: 4 bases; junction bases lacking a gene match: 4. From a lookup of the germline V gene (reference sequence), CDR1 and CDR2 are LNHNV and YYDKDF. The cohort comprised some 700 healthy bone marrow donors. At the time of sampling, every cohort member was nominally healthy, though immune exposures that went unrecorded were likely present. The donor was CMV seropositive and was included in the group of 250 to 350 seropositive cohort members. Every donor gave a peripheral blood sample, and the peripheral blood mononuclear cells from that sample were used for TCR beta sequencing. Genomic DNA extraction from the blood cell samples was performed with the Qiagen DNeasy Blood Extraction Kit.

The sample taken for sequencing was PBMCs. The sequence derives from a man between 50 and 59 years old in good health and CMV-seropositive. The rearranged chain carries TRBV15 and TRBJ2-5; TRBD2 aligns with 9 central bases. The sequenced DNA: TGTGCCACCAGCAGAGTTTCTAGCGGGGCAGAGACCCAGTACTTC. Its translation is CATSRVSSGAETQYF.